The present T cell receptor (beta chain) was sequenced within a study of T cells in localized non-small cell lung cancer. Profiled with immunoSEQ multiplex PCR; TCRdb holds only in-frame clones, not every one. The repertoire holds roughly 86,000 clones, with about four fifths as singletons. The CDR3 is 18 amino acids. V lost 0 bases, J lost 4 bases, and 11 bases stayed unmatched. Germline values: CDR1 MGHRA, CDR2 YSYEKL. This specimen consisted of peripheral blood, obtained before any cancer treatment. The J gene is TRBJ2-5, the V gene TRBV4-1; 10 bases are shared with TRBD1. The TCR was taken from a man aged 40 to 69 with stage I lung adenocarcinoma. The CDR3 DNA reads TGCGCCAGCAGCCAAGATAAAGGGACAGGGGTCAATCGAGAGACCCAGTACTTC. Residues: CASSQDKGTGVNRETQYF.